A selection of T cell receptor beta chains follows, all from one sample in a study of blood T cell repertoires in COVID-19. The data were produced by immunoSEQ multiplex PCR, yet TCRdb's version contains in-frame clones alone and is incomplete. The sample shows about 58,000 clones, around nine tenths of them seen only once. Sequenced sample: peripheral blood. Every receptor here comes from a woman aged 60-75 years with active COVID-19. CDR3s include the opening cysteine and the closing phenylalanine or tryptophan. Rows may omit the clone size; those that give it use once, few, many or a size class.

clone size: .; V gene: TRBV7-3; CDR3 protein: CASSLRPADTDTQYF
clone size: .; V gene: TRBV5-1; CDR3 protein: CASSFLPDSNYEQYF
clone size: .; V gene: TRBV5-4; CDR3 protein: CASSTDNQETQYF
clone size: .; V gene: TRBV11-2; CDR3 protein: CASSLLVQTGELFF
clone size: .; V gene: TRBV9; CDR3 protein: CASSVGVAGGYNEQFF
clone size: .; V gene: TRBV6-5; CDR3 protein: CASSSDRGSYGYTF
clone size: .; V gene: TRBV15; CDR3 protein: CATSTQLGVGNTIYF
clone size: .; V gene: TRBV6-1; CDR3 protein: CASSEGYGWRRETQYF
clone size: .; V gene: TRBV3-1/TRBV3-2; CDR3 protein: CASSHLAGGPITQYF
clone size: .; V gene: TRBV7-6; CDR3 protein: CASSLEAEPEGWTRNTIYF
clone size: .; V gene: TRBV13; CDR3 protein: CASSPTTGTAWGYTF
clone size: .; V gene: TRBV2; CDR3 protein: CASSAKGEKNIQYF
clone size: .; V gene: TRBV11-2; CDR3 protein: CASSSLSGEGGTQYF
clone size: .; V gene: TRBV18; CDR3 protein: CASSRGTSGGLSTDTQYF
clone size: .; V gene: TRBV10-3; CDR3 protein: CASSRDLGNQPQHF
clone size: .; V gene: TRBV19; CDR3 protein: CASRQGNNQPQHF
clone size: .; V gene: TRBV4-3; CDR3 protein: CASSELRQGLAVANEKLFF
clone size: .; V gene: TRBV27; CDR3 protein: CASSHSGTAGYGYTF
clone size: .; V gene: TRBV5-4; CDR3 protein: CASSPGGTQAKNIQYF
clone size: .; V gene: TRBV10-3; CDR3 protein: CAISATIGEQYF
clone size: .; V gene: TRBV4-1; CDR3 protein: CASSQDGWGSDQPQHF
clone size: .; V gene: TRBV4-1; CDR3 protein: CASSQDWGGGNSNQPQHF
clone size: few; V gene: TRBV6-5; CDR3 protein: CASTGTGGNTGELFF
clone size: .; V gene: TRBV24-1; CDR3 protein: CATSDSASPYEQYF
clone size: .; V gene: TRBV7-6; CDR3 protein: CASSLGSGTGFNEQYF
clone size: .; V gene: TRBV5-3; CDR3 protein: CARSSVGAGEMETQYF
clone size: .; V gene: TRBV9; CDR3 protein: CASSVVGSRDTQYF
clone size: .; V gene: TRBV27; CDR3 protein: CASSYRPGTGLDAFF
clone size: .; V gene: TRBV11-1; CDR3 protein: CASSSGMGANQPQHF
clone size: few; V gene: TRBV19; CDR3 protein: CASSIAGTRVGNEQFF
clone size: .; V gene: TRBV6-5; CDR3 protein: CASSYGAAKNIQYF
clone size: .; V gene: TRBV4-2; CDR3 protein: CASSPVPSEEQFF
clone size: few; V gene: TRBV11-2; CDR3 protein: CASSLSGAGSLNEQFF
clone size: .; V gene: TRBV3-1/TRBV3-2; CDR3 protein: CASSQASGGYEQYF
clone size: .; V gene: TRBV29-1; CDR3 protein: CSVGTSPPDTQYF
clone size: .; V gene: TRBV7-9; CDR3 protein: CASSSGGGPETQYF
clone size: once; V gene: TRBV15; CDR3 protein: CATSRGESEYNEQFF
clone size: .; V gene: TRBV5-1; CDR3 protein: CASSLGAGLSTDTQYF
clone size: .; V gene: TRBV4-1; CDR3 protein: CASSPGQTLYGYTF
clone size: once; V gene: TRBV7-6; CDR3 protein: CASSQRGTSGQETQYF